Below are 15 T cell receptor beta chains sequenced from a single sample in a study of cytomegalovirus exposure and HLA in healthy donors. The PCR was carried out with 60 Vbeta primers and 13 Jbeta primers. Assay used: immunoSEQ multiplex PCR; TCRdb lists only in-frame clones, some missing. The sample has roughly 130,000 clones; roughly 77% are singletons. Sequencing used PBMCs. These receptors were collected from a female donor in good health and CMV-seronegative.

The V and J genes are TRBV7-2 and TRBJ2-5, with TRBD2 as a possible D gene (6 bases). The end of the DNA is better explained by TRBJ2-7, so the J call may be wrong. The V gene's germline CDR1 is SGHTA and CDR2 FQGNSA. The CDR3 consists of 14 residues. CDR3 in DNA: TGTGCCAGCAGCCCCCGGGACTTCGCCTACGAGCAGTACTTC. Its translation: CASSPRDFAYEQYF.

The V and J genes are TRBV6-5 and TRBJ1-6, with 7 bases lining up with TRBD1. Germline-derived CDR1 and CDR2 are MNHEY and SVGAGI. J lost 6 bases, V lost 5 bases, and 7 bases had no gene match. CDR3 length: 15 residues. DNA of the CDR3: TGTGCCAGCAGTCCAGCCGGGACAGCTAATTCACCCCTCCACTTT. Amino acid sequence: CASSPAGTANSPLHF.

The chain is built from TRBV7-3 and TRBJ2-3, with 7 nucleotides matching TRBD1. V dropped 5 bases and J dropped 6; count of bases not matched to a gene: 11. Germline values: CDR1 SGHTA, CDR2 FQGTGA. The CDR3 length is 15 residues. CDR3: CASSPADRTYDTQYF. As DNA, the CDR3 is TGTGCCAGCAGCCCTGCGGACAGGACATATGATACGCAGTATTTT.

The V gene is TRBV6-7, the J gene TRBJ2-1; 14 bases align to TRBD2. TRBV6-7 is designated an ORF whose function remains uncertain. The V segment lost 8 bases and the J segment 6 bases; nucleotides outside the gene matches: 9. The CDR3 contains 16 residues. CDR3 in amino acids: CASPTSGGGSPNEQFF. The CDR3 region has the DNA TGTGCCAGCCCGACTAGCGGGGGGGGTTCGCCCAATGAGCAGTTCTTC.

The rearrangement joins TRBV7-9 to TRBJ2-5, with D possibly TRBD2 on 6 matching bases. There are 14 residues in the CDR3. Germline loops: CDR1 SEHNR, CDR2 FQNEAQ (reference sequence). The V end lost 3 bases, the J end lost 1 base, and 9 bases lay between the germline ends. The CDR3 DNA sequence: TGTGCCAGCAGCTTCCAGGGACTCCAAGAGACCCAGTACTTC. Its protein product is CASSFQGLQETQYF. The whole variable domain, remainder taken from reference TRBV7-9 and TRBJ2-5, is DTGVSQNPRHKITKRGQNVTFRCDPISEHNRLYWYRQTLGQGPEFLTYFQNEAQLEKSRLLSDRFSAERPKGSFSTLEIQRTEQGDSAMYLCASSFQGLQETQYFGPGTRLLVL.

The V and J genes are TRBV6-4 and TRBJ1-2, with TRBD1 identical over 7 bases. Germline V lookup: CDR1 MRHNA, CDR2 SNTAGT. The CDR3 sequence is 13 residues long. Trimming took 6 bases from V and 5 from J; bases not matched to a gene: 6. The CDR3 DNA follows: TGTGCCAGCAGACCCGGGACAGCGTATGGCTACACCTTC. It encodes CASRPGTAYGYTF.

This clone was seen more than once but under ten times. V usage is TRBV5-6 and J usage is TRBJ2-7, with TRBD1 as a possible D gene (5 bases). Germline V gives CDR1 SGHDT, CDR2 YYEEEE. The length of the CDR3 is 14 residues. Trimming stripped 0 bases from V and 2 bases from J, with 9 bases between. The CDR3 DNA is TGTGCCAGCAGCTTGGAGGGGTTGACCTACGAGCAGTACTTC. This encodes CASSLEGLTYEQYF.

This chain connects TRBV27 to TRBJ1-6; 10 bases are shared with TRBD1. The CDR3 is 15 residues long. With 5 bases clipped from V and 7 bases from J, the junction kept 5 bases outside the gene matches. Germline V gene data show CDR1 as MNHEY and CDR2 as SMNVEV (reference sequence). The CDR3 reads CASSRQGASNSPLHF. CDR3 sequence (DNA): TGTGCCAGCAGTAGACAGGGGGCCTCCAATTCACCCCTCCACTTT.

The chain is built from TRBV7-9 and TRBJ1-6; TRBD1 agrees at 8 bases. The CDR3 covers 14 residues. The germline gives CDR1 SEHNR, CDR2 FQNEAQ (reference sequence). The ends lost 2 bases at V and 8 bases at J; junction bases unmatched: 2. CDR3 coding DNA: TGTGCCAGCAGCTTATGGGACAGGTATTCACCCCTCCACTTT. Protein sequence: CASSLWDRYSPLHF.

A single count supports this clone. The chain has TRBV5-1 and TRBJ1-1; the match to TRBD1 covers 7 bases. CDR3 size: 13 residues. From germline, CDR1 is SGHRS and CDR2 YFSETQ. Losses at the gene ends were 0 bases for V and 12 bases for J; bases not matched to a gene: 8. The CDR3, as DNA: TGCGCCAGCAGCTTGGGACAGGGCAGTAACTCTTTCTTT. Its translation is CASSLGQGSNSFF.

V gene TRBV15 combines with J gene TRBJ2-7, with a tentative D call TRBD1 (5 bases). Germline V gives CDR1 LNHNV, CDR2 YYDKDF (reference sequence). This CDR3 comprises 14 residues. Trimming pared 1 base from V and 4 bases from J, leaving 11 bases between. In nucleotides, the CDR3 is TGTGCCACCAGCAGAGGGTTCAGGGCTTACGAGCAGTACTTC. As protein: CATSRGFRAYEQYF.

The V gene is TRBV25-1, the J gene TRBJ2-1; 9 bases map to TRBD1. CDR3 length: 16 amino acids. The germline CDR1 and CDR2 sequences are MGHDK and SYGVNS. V lost 1 base, J lost 4 bases, and 5 bases stayed unmatched. CDR3: CASSESGTGRYNEQFF. The CDR3 DNA sequence: TGTGCCAGCAGTGAATCCGGGACAGGGAGATACAATGAGCAGTTCTTC. Based on the CDR3 plus reference TRBV25-1 and TRBJ2-1, the full variable domain is EADIYQTPRYLVIGTGKKITLECSQTMGHDKMYWYQQDPGMELHLIHYSYGVNSTEKGDLSSESTVSRIRTEHFPLTLESARPSHTSQYLCASSESGTGRYNEQFFGPGTRLTVL.

This clone has only one observation. V gene TRBV7-6 combines with J gene TRBJ2-7, with D perhaps matching TRBD2 (6 bases). With 1 base removed from V and 5 bases from J, the gap between germline ends came to 12 bases. The length of the CDR3 is 14 residues. Germline assignment: CDR1 SGHVS and CDR2 FNYEAQ. CDR3 in amino acids: CASSLGDFTHEQYF. The CDR3 DNA reads as TGTGCCAGCAGCTTAGGGGACTTCACCCACGAGCAGTACTTC.

The chain links TRBV7-6 to TRBJ2-1, with 12 bases lining up with TRBD2. J lost 4 bases, V lost 5 bases, and 9 bases had no gene match. The CDR3 is 17 amino acids. CDR1 is SGHVS and CDR2 is FNYEAQ in the germline V gene. DNA of the CDR3: TGTGCCAGCAGCCCGAGGACTAGCGGGACCCTTTACAATGAGCAGTTCTTC. Its translation is CASSPRTSGTLYNEQFF.

This chain uses TRBV5-1 with TRBJ2-7; no definite D call. The germline V and J ends were trimmed by 0 bases and 2 bases, with 9 bases remaining between them. Germline CDR1 and CDR2: SGHRS and YFSETQ. The CDR3 has 14 amino acids. The CDR3 sequence: CASSLVSSTYEQYF. In nucleotides, the CDR3 is TGCGCCAGCAGCTTGGTGTCCTCTACCTACGAGCAGTACTTC. Full variable domain (rest looked up from reference TRBV5-1 and TRBJ2-7): KAGVTQTPRYLIKTRGQQVTLSCSPISGHRSVSWYQQTPGQGLQFLFEYFSETQRNKGNFPGRFSGRQFSNSRSEMNVSTLELGDSALYLCASSLVSSTYEQYFGPGTRLTVT.